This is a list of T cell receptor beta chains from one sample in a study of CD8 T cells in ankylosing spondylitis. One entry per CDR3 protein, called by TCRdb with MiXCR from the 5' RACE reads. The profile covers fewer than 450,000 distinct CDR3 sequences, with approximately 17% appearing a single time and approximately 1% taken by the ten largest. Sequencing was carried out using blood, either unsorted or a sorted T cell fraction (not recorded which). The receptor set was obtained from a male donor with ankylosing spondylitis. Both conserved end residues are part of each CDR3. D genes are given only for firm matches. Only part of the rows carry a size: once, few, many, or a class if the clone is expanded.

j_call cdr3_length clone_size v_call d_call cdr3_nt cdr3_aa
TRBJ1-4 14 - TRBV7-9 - TGTGCCAGCAGTAGCCCACCCGGCAATGAAAAACTGTTTTTT CASSSPPGNEKLFF
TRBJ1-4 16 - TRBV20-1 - TGCAGTGCTAGTGGACCGGACAGCCTGGCTAATGAAAAACTGTTTTTT CSASGPDSLANEKLFF
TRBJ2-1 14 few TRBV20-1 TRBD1 TGCAGTGCCTTGGGACAGGGGCACTACAATGAGCAGTTCTTC CSALGQGHYNEQFF
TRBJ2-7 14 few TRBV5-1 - TGCGCCAGCAGCTTGGAGGGAGGGGGCTCCGAGCAGTACTTC CASSLEGGGSEQYF
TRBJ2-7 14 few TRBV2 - TGTGCCAGCAGTCGTCCCCCCCCCTACTACGAGCAGTACTTC CASSRPPPYYEQYF
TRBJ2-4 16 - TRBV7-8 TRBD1 TGTGCCAGCAGCCCGCGACAGGGGACGGCCAAAAACATTCAGTACTTC CASSPRQGTAKNIQYF
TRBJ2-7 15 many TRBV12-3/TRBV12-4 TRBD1 TGTGCCAGCAGTCTGACGGACAGGGTACCCTACGAGCAGTACTTC CASSLTDRVPYEQYF
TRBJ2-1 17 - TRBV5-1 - TGCGCCAGCAGCTTGGTGGGGGGTTCTCGCCCGCACAATGAGCAGTTCTTC CASSLVGGSRPHNEQFF
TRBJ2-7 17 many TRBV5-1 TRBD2 TGCGCCAGCAGCTTGGAGCTAGCGGGTTCATCTTCCTACGAGCAGTACTTC CASSLELAGSSSYEQYF
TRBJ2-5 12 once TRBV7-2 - TGTGCCAGCAGCCCCCTCCATGAGACCCAGTACTTC CASSPLHETQYF
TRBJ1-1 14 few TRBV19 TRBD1 TGTGCCAGCGGAGGACAGGGGTATTACACTGAAGCTTTCTTT CASGGQGYYTEAFF
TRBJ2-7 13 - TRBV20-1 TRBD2 TGCAGTGCTAGGGCGGCGGGAGGTTACGAGCAGTACTTC CSARAAGGYEQYF
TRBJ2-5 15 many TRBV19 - TGTGCCAGTAGTATCGGCCGGCGGTACCAAGAGACCCAGTACTTC CASSIGRRYQETQYF
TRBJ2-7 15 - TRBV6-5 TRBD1 TGTGCCAGCAGTTACTCACGGACAGGGGCCTACGAGCAGTACTTC CASSYSRTGAYEQYF
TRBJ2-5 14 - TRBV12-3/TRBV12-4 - TGTGCCAGCTCACGTGCGGGGGCCCAAGAGACCCAGTACTTC CASSRAGAQETQYF
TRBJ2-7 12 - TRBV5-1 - TGCGCCAGCAGCTCTGACAACTACGAGCAGTACTTC CASSSDNYEQYF
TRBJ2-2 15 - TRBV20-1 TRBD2 TGCAGTGCAACCCTAGCGGGGGGTAGTACCGGGGAGCTGTTTTTT CSATLAGGSTGELFF
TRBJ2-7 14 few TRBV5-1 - TGCGCCAGCAGCTTGGATGGGATGACCTACGAGCAGTACTTC CASSLDGMTYEQYF
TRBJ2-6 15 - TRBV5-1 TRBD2 TGCGCCAGCAGCTTTGGGGGGGCTGGGGCCAACGTCCTGACTTTC CASSFGGAGANVLTF
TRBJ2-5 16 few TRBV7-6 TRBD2 TGTGCCAGCAGCTTAGGTAGCGGGACCAACCAAGAGACCCAGTACTTC CASSLGSGTNQETQYF
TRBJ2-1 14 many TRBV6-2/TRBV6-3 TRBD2 TGTGCCAGCACCGGGACTAGCGGGACGGGTTCCCAGTTCTTC CASTGTSGTGSQFF
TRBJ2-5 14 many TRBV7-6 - TGTGCCAGCAGAACACAGGGACTCCAAGAGACCCAGTACTTC CASRTQGLQETQYF
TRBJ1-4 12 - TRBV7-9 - TGTGCCAGCAGCGCAATAGGGGAAAAACTGTTTTTT CASSAIGEKLFF
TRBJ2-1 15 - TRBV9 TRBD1 TGTGCCAGCAGCGATGCCCGGGACAGAAACAATGAGCAGTTCTTC CASSDARDRNNEQFF
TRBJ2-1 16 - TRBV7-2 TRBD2 TGTGCCAGCAGCCCGACCTGGACTAGCGGGAGAGATGAGCAGTTCTTC CASSPTWTSGRDEQFF
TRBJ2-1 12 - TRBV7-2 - TGTGCCAGCAGCTCCCTCTTACTTGAGCAGTTCTTC CASSSLLLEQFF
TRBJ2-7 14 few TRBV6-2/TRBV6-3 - TGTGCCAGCAACGGACAGCCACCGGCGGGGGAGCAGTACTTC CASNGQPPAGEQYF
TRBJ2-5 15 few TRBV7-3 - TGTGCCAGCAGCCCCGGGATCGACAGCCAAGAGACCCAGTACTTC CASSPGIDSQETQYF
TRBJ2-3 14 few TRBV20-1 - TGCAGTGCTAGGGGAACTGGACGCACAGATACGCAGTATTTT CSARGTGRTDTQYF
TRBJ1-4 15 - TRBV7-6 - TGTGCCAGCAGCTTACGAAGTGCGGCCTATGAAAAACTGTTTTTT CASSLRSAAYEKLFF
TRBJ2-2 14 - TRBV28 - TGTGCCAGCAGTTTTTCCGGACGAGCCGGGGAGCTGTTTTTT CASSFSGRAGELFF
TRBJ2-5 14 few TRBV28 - TGTGCCAGCACCGAGGGTGGGGTTCGGGAGACCCAGTACTTC CASTEGGVRETQYF